These T cell receptor beta chains were read from a single sample in a study of blood T cell repertoires in COVID-19. The method was immunoSEQ multiplex PCR; TCRdb's version includes in-frame clones alone and lacks a portion of them. Among roughly 200,000 clones listed, around 88% were seen once. The material sequenced was peripheral blood. Every receptor here comes from a man in his forties or fifties with active or convalescent COVID-19. CDR3s include the opening cysteine and the closing phenylalanine or tryptophan. The D gene is left open where the match is weak.

V: TRBV30
D: TRBD2
J: TRBJ2-7
CDR3: CAWSTSGGQEQYF

V: TRBV4-2
D: .
J: TRBJ2-1
CDR3: CASSLATESYNEQFF

V: TRBV15
D: .
J: TRBJ1-4
CDR3: CATSRGGGSTNEKLFF

V: TRBV6-4
D: TRBD1
J: TRBJ2-1
CDR3: CASSKTGSSYNEQFF

V: TRBV7-2
D: .
J: TRBJ1-1
CDR3: CASSLEGVAEAFF

V: TRBV9
D: TRBD1
J: TRBJ2-7
CDR3: CASSVAPSAGQVGEQYF

V: TRBV19
D: .
J: TRBJ2-5
CDR3: CASSIASGVETQYF

V: TRBV7-9
D: .
J: TRBJ1-5
CDR3: CASDNQQGNQPQHF

V: TRBV5-8
D: .
J: TRBJ2-7
CDR3: CASTYRTGSDEQYF

V: TRBV12-3/TRBV12-4
D: .
J: TRBJ1-5
CDR3: CASTLPGGPQHF

V: TRBV11-3
D: .
J: TRBJ1-2
CDR3: CASSPTGVTNYGYTF

V: TRBV29-1
D: .
J: TRBJ2-7
CDR3: CSVGGGGGEQYF

V: TRBV5-4
D: TRBD1
J: TRBJ2-7
CDR3: CASSLDRGTHEQYF

V: TRBV30
D: TRBD2
J: TRBJ2-5
CDR3: CAWSVAGGQETQYF

V: TRBV6-1
D: TRBD1
J: TRBJ2-7
CDR3: CASSERTGFDEQYF

V: TRBV24-1
D: .
J: TRBJ1-2
CDR3: CATSDSRTVYGYTF

V: TRBV7-6
D: TRBD2
J: TRBJ2-3
CDR3: CASSEPGLAGVTQYF

V: TRBV24-1
D: TRBD2
J: TRBJ2-2
CDR3: CATSDPTGTSGINTGELFF

V: TRBV28
D: .
J: TRBJ1-5
CDR3: CASSFPSSGLQPQHF

V: TRBV20-1
D: .
J: TRBJ1-2
CDR3: CSAIDYGYTF

V: TRBV7-9
D: TRBD1
J: TRBJ1-1
CDR3: CASSLAGTGGNTEAFF

V: TRBV19
D: TRBD1
J: TRBJ2-5
CDR3: CASSGQGARETQYF

V: TRBV11-3
D: .
J: TRBJ2-1
CDR3: CASSDSLGAYNEQFF

V: TRBV30
D: TRBD1
J: TRBJ1-6
CDR3: CAWSVLDRSNSPLHF

V: TRBV5-1
D: .
J: TRBJ2-2
CDR3: CASSLGQALTGELFF

V: TRBV7-3
D: .
J: TRBJ2-2
CDR3: CASSLSLSSMNTGELFF

V: TRBV18
D: TRBD1
J: TRBJ1-2
CDR3: CASSEQGKDGYTF

V: TRBV3-1/TRBV3-2
D: TRBD2
J: TRBJ2-2
CDR3: CASSPTTSGRAGELFF

V: TRBV9
D: TRBD1
J: TRBJ1-1
CDR3: CASSVGPVPSGTGSSEAFF

V: TRBV7-2
D: TRBD1
J: TRBJ1-5
CDR3: CASSWGQREQHF

V: TRBV7-9
D: TRBD1
J: TRBJ1-1
CDR3: CASSSGGTGGEAFF

V: TRBV27
D: TRBD1
J: TRBJ1-2
CDR3: CASSYSPGQGNYGYTF

V: TRBV5-4
D: TRBD1
J: TRBJ2-7
CDR3: CASSTGQGTSEQYF

V: TRBV9
D: TRBD2
J: TRBJ2-3
CDR3: CASSVGPAGVTDTQYF

V: TRBV5-1
D: TRBD1
J: TRBJ1-1
CDR3: CASSLTGTGAREAFF

V: TRBV19
D: TRBD2
J: TRBJ2-5
CDR3: CASSIEATSGVQETQYF

V: TRBV24-1
D: .
J: TRBJ2-3
CDR3: CATSDSSGNTQYF

V: TRBV5-5
D: .
J: TRBJ1-2
CDR3: CASSPSGQTFNYGYTF

V: TRBV27
D: .
J: TRBJ2-1
CDR3: CASSFGGADNEQFF

V: TRBV4-1
D: .
J: TRBJ1-6
CDR3: CASSQGEGGTYNSPLHF